This TCR beta chain was observed in a study of blood T cells in healthy people across ages. The J segment lost 1 base and the V segment lost 5 bases, leaving 20 bases of the junction unmatched. This CDR3 is built from 19 residues. Germline loops: CDR1 SEHNR, CDR2 FQNEAQ (reference sequence). Whole-study findings and limits: It was not known whether donors were CMV positive (a possible confounder of expanded clonotype changes).

It was with a sample-barcoded 5' primer and a J-beta primer mix that a second PCR of roughly 7 to 11 cycles was run. Tagging of each cDNA molecule was performed by a template-switch adaptor with 12 random nucleotides. Each CDR3 protein gets one entry after TCRdb re-called the 5' RACE reads with MiXCR. The repertoire holds around 1,800,000 distinct CDR3 sequences, with roughly 43% as singletons. Worth noting for this clonotype: Its cognate antigen is unknown.

Sequencing input: blood. The clonotype originates from a human donor in good health. The V gene is TRBV7-9, the J gene TRBJ2-7; TRBD1 aligns across 7 bases. The CDR3 here is CASSQRTGLRPHTSYEQYF. CDR3 nucleotide sequence: TGTGCCAGCAGCCAGAGGACAGGATTACGACCACATACGTCCTACGAGCAGTACTTC.